One and the same sample provided the 20 T cell receptor beta chains below, sequenced in a study of radiation and T cells in renal cell carcinoma. The time point denotes: blood 4 weeks post-SBRT, at nephrectomy. Regarding treatment: 15 Gy SBRT to primary tumor, nephrectomy 4 weeks later. Sequenced by immunoSEQ multiplex PCR; TCRdb stores in-frame clones only, minus some. The data contain around 64,000 clones, over 60% of them singletons. Source: blood, taken from a patient whose treatment included radiotherapy and nephrectomy. These receptors originate from a man aged 60-69 years with renal cell carcinoma.

CDR3 in amino acids: CASSRTGGSYEQYV. The CDR3 region has the DNA TGTGCCAGCAGTAGGACAGGGGGCTCCTACGAGCAGTACGTC. The J gene is TRBJ2-7, the V gene TRBV28; 10 bases are shared with TRBD1. V lost 5 bases, J lost 0 bases, and 1 base stayed unmatched. Germline values: CDR1 MDHEN, CDR2 SYDVKM. The CDR3 loop spans 14 amino acids.

This clone appeared once. The gene calls are TRBV19 and TRBJ1-4; tentatively, D is TRBD1 (5 bases). Germline V CDR1 and CDR2: LNHDA, SQIVND (reference sequence). V was trimmed by 2 bases and J by 4 bases, leaving 8 bases between them. The CDR3 consists of 14 residues. The CDR3 DNA is TGTGCCAGTAGTATACCGGGACTTAATGAAAAACTGTTTTTT. Translated, it gives CASSIPGLNEKLFF. Full variable domain (outside the CDR3, taken from reference TRBV19 and TRBJ1-4): DGGITQSPKYLFRKEGQNVTLSCEQNLNHDAMYWYRQDPGQGLRLIYYSQIVNDFQKGDIAEGYSVSREKKESFPLTVTSAQKNPTAFYLCASSIPGLNEKLFFGSGTQLSVL.

J is TRBJ1-2 and V is TRBV27; weak D call: TRBD1 (5 bases). CDR1 is MNHEY and CDR2 is SMNVEV in the germline V gene (reference sequence). The V gene lost 8 bases and the J gene lost 2 bases, with 21 bases spanning the gap. The CDR3 contains 16 residues. The CDR3 coding sequence is TGTGCCAGCTTCAATTTGGGGAGGGGATCGAACTATGGCTACACCTTC. Its protein product is CASFNLGRGSNYGYTF.

With regard to this clone: One end of the junction fails to match germline, which may point to a read error. V is TRBV18 and J is TRBJ1-2; 7 bases are a match to TRBD1. The CDR3 sequence is 17 residues long. Germline assignment: CDR1 KGHSH and CDR2 LQKENI. CDR3 sequence: CVSSPPNPTGDSYGYTF. CDR3 bases: TGTGTCAGCTCACCCCCTAATCCTACAGGGGATAGCTATGGCTACACCTTC.

This chain links TRBV18 with TRBJ2-2; D is uncertain. Per the germline V gene, CDR1 is KGHSH and CDR2 is LQKENI. The CDR3 sequence is 13 residues long. The germline V and J ends were trimmed by 1 base and 5 bases, with 5 bases remaining between them. The CDR3 protein is CASSPRRTGELFF. In DNA, the CDR3 is TGTGCCAGCTCACCACGTAGAACCGGGGAGCTGTTTTTT.

This chain links TRBV2 with TRBJ1-4, with D uncertain. The CDR3 covers 14 residues. CDR1 is SNHLY and CDR2 is FYNNEI in the germline V gene. The V and J ends lost 11 bases and 7 bases respectively, with 20 bases between them. The CDR3 DNA reads TGTGCCGTCAGCACCCCCCGAGAAGGTGAAAAACTGTTTTTT. Encoded protein: CAVSTPREGEKLFF.

This chain connects TRBV11-2 to TRBJ1-1, with D possibly being TRBD1 (5 bases). V lost 5 bases, J lost 7 bases, and 14 bases lay in between. This CDR3 has 13 residues. The germline CDR1 and CDR2 sequences are SGHAT and FQNNGV. The CDR3 DNA follows: TGTGCCAGCAGCCCCGGGACGGACCGTGAAGCTTTCTTT. It codes for CASSPGTDREAFF.

The chain recombines TRBV18 with TRBJ1-2; weak D call: TRBD1 (6 bases). The CDR3 has 14 amino acids. V lost 8 bases and J 1 base, leaving 14 bases between the germline ends. Germline V lookup: CDR1 KGHSH, CDR2 LQKENI. The chain's CDR3 is CASGSGEGNYGYTF. CDR3 DNA sequence: TGTGCCAGCGGTTCAGGGGAAGGTAACTATGGCTACACCTTC.

The chain has TRBV9 and TRBJ2-3; the D gene is possibly TRBD2 (6 bases). Germline V CDR1 and CDR2: SGDLS, YYNGEE. The CDR3 is 17 residues long. V was clipped by 2 bases and J by 3 bases, with 19 bases between them. This CDR3 is CASSVGAGLGKTDTQYF. For the CDR3, the DNA is TGTGCCAGCAGCGTTGGGGCGGGGCTTGGTAAAACAGATACGCAGTATTTT.

This clone was observed a single time. The CDR3 coding sequence is TGTGCCTGGAGTGTAACAGGGGTCGCAGAGACCCAGTACTTC. It translates to CAWSVTGVAETQYF. The chain joins TRBV30 to TRBJ2-5, with TRBD1 matching over 7 bases. V dropped 0 bases and J dropped 4; count of bases not matched to a gene: 5. The CDR3 covers 14 residues. Germline assignment: CDR1 GTSNPN and CDR2 SVGIG (reference sequence).

This chain links TRBV18 with TRBJ2-4, with D perhaps TRBD1 (5 bases). This CDR3 is 18 amino acids long. The V and J ends lost 5 bases and 0 bases respectively, with 20 bases between them. The germline CDR1 and CDR2 sequences are KGHSH and LQKENI. DNA of the CDR3: TGTGCCAGCTCATCCAGGGCACCAGATTCACTAGCCAAAAACATTCAGTACTTC. Its translation is CASSSRAPDSLAKNIQYF.

The V and J genes are TRBV6-1 and TRBJ1-1; D remains ambiguous. The V end lost 5 bases, the J end lost 3 bases, and 7 bases lay between the germline ends. The CDR3 covers 12 residues. The germline CDR1 and CDR2 sequences are MNHNS and SASEGT. CDR3 residues: CASSKWDTEAFF. Written as DNA, the CDR3 is TGTGCCAGCAGTAAATGGGACACTGAAGCTTTCTTT.

The chain combines TRBV4-1 with TRBJ2-1, with TRBD2 as a possible D gene (5 bases). This CDR3 is 16 amino acids long. V lost 0 bases and J 6 bases, leaving 15 bases between the germline ends. The germline V gene has CDR1 MGHRA and CDR2 YSYEKL. The chain's CDR3 is CASSQDFGKQANEQFF. The CDR3, as DNA: TGCGCCAGCAGCCAAGACTTCGGGAAGCAGGCCAATGAGCAGTTCTTC.

V usage is TRBV7-2 and J usage is TRBJ2-5, with D perhaps assigned TRBD1 or TRBD2 (5 bases each). The germline V and J ends were trimmed by 5 bases and 12 bases, with 16 bases remaining between them. The CDR3 is 12 residues long. Germline values: CDR1 SGHTA, CDR2 FQGNSA. CDR3 region: CASSTRDGAKYF. CDR3 sequence (DNA): TGTGCCAGCAGCACCCGGGACGGCGCGAAGTACTTC.

The rearrangement joins TRBV30 to TRBJ2-5; D remains ambiguous. The CDR3 runs to 12 residues. The germline V gene encodes CDR1 GTSNPN and CDR2 SVGIG (reference sequence). Trimming took 2 bases from V and 2 from J, leaving 6 bases between them. The CDR3 is CAWSRFQETQYF. The CDR3 bases are TGTGCCTGGAGTCGGTTTCAAGAGACCCAGTACTTC. The variable domain in full, completed from reference TRBV30 and TRBJ2-5, reads SQTIHQWPATLVQPVGSPLSLECTVEGTSNPNLYWYRQAAGRGLQLLFYSVGIGQISSEVPQNLSASRPQDRQFILSSKKLLLSDSGFYLCAWSRFQETQYFGPGTRLLVL.

As concerns this clone: The sample holds other DNA sequences that translate to the same CDR3. This rearrangement joins TRBV6-5 to TRBJ1-4; D not resolved. Trimming left V 0 bases short and J 2 bases short, with 4 bases between. The CDR3 is made up of 14 amino acids. In germline, CDR1 is MNHEY, CDR2 SVGAGI. In DNA, the CDR3 is TGTGCCAGCAGTTACTCCCAGACTAATGAAAAACTGTTTTTT. This encodes CASSYSQTNEKLFF.

The rearrangement links TRBV11-3 to TRBJ2-5; no clear D. The V and J ends lost 2 bases and 2 bases respectively, with 9 bases between them. CDR1 SGHNT and CDR2 YENEEA come from the germline V gene. The CDR3 has 14 residues. DNA for the CDR3: TGTGCCAGCAGCTTACGACAATCACAAGAGACCCAGTACTTC. Protein product: CASSLRQSQETQYF.

This chain connects TRBV10-2 to TRBJ2-3, with D tentatively TRBD1 (5 bases). V was clipped by 9 bases and J by 0 bases, with 10 bases between them. Germline assignment: CDR1 WSHSY and CDR2 SAAADI. CDR3 length equals 13 residues. The CDR3: CASYKGSTDTQYF. The CDR3, as DNA: TGCGCCAGTTATAAGGGGAGCACAGATACGCAGTATTTT.

Only one count was recorded for this clone. The CDR3 here is CAWSVDRVPINSPLHF. CDR3 coding DNA: TGTGCCTGGAGTGTGGACAGGGTCCCTATTAATTCACCCCTCCACTTT. This chain links TRBV30 with TRBJ1-6; the match to TRBD1 covers 8 bases. The V segment lost 0 bases and the J segment 6 bases; nucleotides outside the gene matches: 7. The CDR3 sequence is 16 residues long. Per germline, CDR1 GTSNPN and CDR2 SVGIG (reference sequence).

The rearrangement uses TRBV5-1 and TRBJ1-3, with D tentatively TRBD1 (6 bases). The length of the CDR3 is 17 residues. Deletions cut 7 bases from V and 2 bases from J, with 22 bases between. The V gene's germline CDR1 is SGHRS and CDR2 YFSETQ. The chain's CDR3 is CASLAGEASEAGNTIYF. CDR3 nucleotides: TGCGCCAGCTTGGCAGGGGAGGCTTCGGAGGCTGGAAACACCATATATTTT.